This T cell receptor beta chain was identified during a study of T cell responses to AZD1222 COVID-19 vaccine (dated by TCRdb to the early 2020s). Background on the whole study: A total of 230 to 250 trial participants underwent TCR sequencing, of whom about 200 had received two doses of AZD1222 and some 26 had received two doses of the MenACWY control vaccine. Enrollment into the trials was organized by age into subgroups of 18-55, 56-69 and 70-plus years, and those subgroups contained roughly 140, 27 and 60 TCR-sequenced participants, respectively. The paper's findings and limits, for the study overall: In the small 56-69-year group, the increase in depth fell short of significance, most likely because of low power. Conclusions about previously exposed vaccinees are limited because only five to seven AZD1222 recipients were SARS-CoV-2 seropositive at baseline. The whole spike protein was spanned by vaccine-associated CD4 TCRs, and dominant responses were seen in regions 160-218 and 743-854. Nearly half of unique spike-specific TCRs reportedly recognized epitopes outside regions mutated in the B.1.351 and B.1.1.7 variants. Because no day 14 peak-response samples were available, the repertoires could be characterized only after the peak T cell response. Participants were mostly white British, with more females than males. The authors suggested clonal diversity may have been underestimated. Spike-specific TCR breadth and depth rose significantly after two AZD1222 doses compared with day 0 and with MenACWY recipients.

The CDR3 regions of human TCRbeta chains were analyzed by immunosequencing. In the authors' own workflow: TCRs in the repertoires were matched against a reference library of SARS-CoV-2-specific TCRs that had been generated with the MIRA antigen-specificity platform. Breadth was defined as the fraction of unique TCRs that were SARS-CoV-2-associated, and depth was defined as the fraction of total T cells that were SARS-CoV-2-associated. Using the MIRA data, every spike-specific TCR was mapped to the spike region that the TCR reacted to and assigned to either a CD4 or a CD8 class. Log10-transformed breadth and depth values were compared by one-way ANOVA with Sidak's multiple comparisons tests. In its TCRdb copy, this immuneACCESS table keeps in-frame sequences only and misses some clones. Where compared with another copy, unresolved V genes explain less than half of these, and the others have no known cause. V and J calls and clone size are those listed in that table; D and trimming were worked out from the DNA. Across this sample there are about 170,000 clones, with 87% seen only once. Around 0.99% of the sample rests with the top ten.

Reading from cysteine to phenylalanine, the CDR3 counts 16 amino acids. Of the read, only the CDR3 DNA is kept; its 48 bases are in frame from base 1. Trimming removed 0 bases from V and 3 bases from J; the gene matches leave 6 bases unexplained. The germline V gene provides CDR1 SGHVS and CDR2 FNYEAQ. Turning to this clone: Its binding antigen is unknown. Within one base of it there is no much larger clone, and no base qualities were kept.

In light of the paper, this sample's time point label describes: about 28 days (+/-7) after the second vaccine dose. AZD1222 recipients given second doses at about 4 weeks or at about 12 weeks were pooled, since spike-specific TCR depth and breadth were not found to differ between the two schedules. Samples from vaccinated people were obtained from the UK trials COV001 and COV002, which included a single-blind randomized controlled phase 2/3 trial of AZD1222 (ChAdOx1 nCoV-19) in healthy adults. For TCRbeta chain sequencing, PBMC samples were collected from trial participants at day 0 and at day 28 after the second dose.

This material consisted of peripheral blood, taken 28 days after the second AZD1222 dose. In this chain, TRBV7-6 is recombined with TRBJ2-7; 9 of the junction bases match TRBD2. The clonotype was recovered from an adult who received the AZD1222 COVID-19 vaccine. The CDR3 loop reads CASSLAGSGGNYEQYF. The nucleotide sequence reads as follows: TGTGCCAGCAGCTTAGCGGGTAGCGGGGGAAACTACGAGCAGTACTTC.